The 5 T cell receptor beta chains given below trace back to one sample, sequenced in a study of STAT5B mutations in CD4+ large granular lymphocyte leukemia (dated by TCRdb to between 2022 and 2023). Library creation used the immunoSEQ multiplex PCR assay. Entries here come from immuneACCESS through TCRdb and include only in-frame sequences with V and J called. Some clones fail to appear in such tables; in the studies checked, an unresolved V gene covers under half of the shortfall, and the cause of the remainder is unknown. For this sample there are under 2,500 clones; more than 75% appear just once. The ten largest clones add up to 5% to 7% of the sample. Sequenced material: PBMCs. Receptors originate from a woman between 70 and 85 years old with CD4+ T-cell large granular lymphocyte leukemia.

This chain connects TRBV28 to TRBJ2-5; weak D call: TRBD1 (5 bases). The germline V gene has CDR1 MDHEN and CDR2 SYDVKM. This CDR3 is 14 amino acids long. V was shortened by 3 bases and J by 13 bases, with 21 bases between the two germline ends. The DNA of the CDR3 is TGTGCCAGCAGTTTCGGCTCGGAGAGCAGGGTTCCGTACTTC. Residues: CASSFGSESRVPYF.

The chain is built from TRBV2 and TRBJ2-2; maybe TRBD1 (6 bases). The germline V gene has CDR1 SNHLY and CDR2 FYNNEI. Between the trimmed V and J ends, which lost 7 bases and 8 bases, there was a span of 17 bases. The CDR3 totals 14 residues. CDR3 coding DNA: TGTGCCAGCATCGGGGACAACGAACGAGGGGAGCTGTTTTTT. It is translated as CASIGDNERGELFF.

This sequence joins TRBV5-6 and TRBJ1-3; D remains ambiguous. Germline CDR1 reads SGHDT; CDR2 reads YYEEEE. V shed 4 bases and J shed 4 bases, with 15 bases lying between them. There are 15 residues in the CDR3. CDR3 coding DNA: TGTGCCAGCAGCCGTCTAAGATCCCGGGGAAACACCATATATTTT. Translation: CASSRLRSRGNTIYF.

This sequence joins TRBV27 and TRBJ2-1, with a tentative D call TRBD2 (6 bases). CDR1 and CDR2 from the germline V gene are MNHEY and SMNVEV (reference sequence). The CDR3 length is 16 residues. V was cut by 2 bases and J by 0 bases, with 11 bases left in between. Written as DNA, the CDR3 is TGTGCCAGCAGTTTAAGGGCGGGGAGCTCCTACAATGAGCAGTTCTTC. It yields the protein CASSLRAGSSYNEQFF.

The chain uses TRBV28 and TRBJ1-2; D gene ambiguous. Germline CDR1 is MDHEN and CDR2 is SYDVKM. The germline V and J ends were trimmed by 8 bases and 3 bases, with 16 bases remaining between them. The CDR3 is 14 residues long. The chain's CDR3 is CASLNAGADYGYTF. The CDR3 DNA reads TGTGCCAGCCTCAACGCGGGTGCTGACTATGGCTACACCTTC.